This T cell receptor (beta chain) was retrieved from a study of early T cells in non-severe SARS-CoV-2 infection. In the study overall: Sequencing was performed on bulk RNA from unsorted whole blood, leaving chains unpaired.

Details on this clonotype: Antigen specificity is unknown.

Each CDR3 protein gets one entry after TCRdb re-called the 5' RACE reads with MiXCR. The profile shows 55,000 to 70,000 distinct CDR3 sequences, roughly 9.7% of them singletons. The CDR3 contains 15 residues. The V gene lost 2 bases and the J gene lost 0 bases, with 11 bases spanning the gap. Germline lookup yields CDR1 SGDLS and CDR2 YYNGEE. Study findings and constraints: Anti-spike CD8 responses were favored in VDJdb matching, and private and CD4 specificities were missed.

The rearrangement joins TRBV9 to TRBJ2-5; maybe TRBD1 (5 bases). The source is an adult who was a healthcare worker with PCR-confirmed SARS-CoV-2 infection or an uninfected control (not recorded which). The specimen was whole blood. This CDR3 reads CASSVFDSYQETQYF. As DNA, the CDR3 is TGTGCCAGCAGCGTTTTCGACAGCTACCAAGAGACCCAGTACTTC. The full variable domain, completed using reference TRBV9 and TRBJ2-5, is DSGVTQTPKHLITATGQRVTLRCSPRSGDLSVYWYQQSLDQGLQFLIQYYNGEERAKGNILERFSAQQFPDLHSELNLSSLELGDSALYFCASSVFDSYQETQYFGPGTRLLVL.